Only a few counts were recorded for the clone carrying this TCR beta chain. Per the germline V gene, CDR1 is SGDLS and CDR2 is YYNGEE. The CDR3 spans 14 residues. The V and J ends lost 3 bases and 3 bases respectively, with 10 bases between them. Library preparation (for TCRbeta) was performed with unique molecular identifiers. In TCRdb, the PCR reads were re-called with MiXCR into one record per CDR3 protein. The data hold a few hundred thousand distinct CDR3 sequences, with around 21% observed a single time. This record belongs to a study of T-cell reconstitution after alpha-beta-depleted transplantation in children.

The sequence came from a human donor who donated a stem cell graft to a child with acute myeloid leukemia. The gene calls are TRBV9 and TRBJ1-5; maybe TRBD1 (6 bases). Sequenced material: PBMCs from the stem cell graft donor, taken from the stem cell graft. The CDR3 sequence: CASSGGAINQPQHF. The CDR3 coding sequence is TGTGCCAGCAGCGGGGGGGCAATCAATCAGCCCCAGCATTTT.